The 27 T cell receptor beta chains below all came from one sample that was sequenced in a study of cytomegalovirus exposure and HLA in healthy donors. With 60 Vbeta and 13 Jbeta primers, the PCR was carried out. Profiling relied on immunoSEQ multiplex PCR, and the TCRdb table lists in-frame clones only, not all of them. Of about 160,000 clones in the sample, roughly 82% are singletons; the top ten hold approximately 1.6%. The sample was PBMCs. The receptors were sampled from a girl aged 10 to 17 in good health and CMV-seropositive.

The chain uses TRBV5-1 and TRBJ2-2, with 14 positions matching TRBD2. Germline CDR1 is SGHRS and CDR2 is YFSETQ. The V gene end was trimmed by 4 bases and the J gene end by 4 bases; junction bases not matched to a gene: 6. The CDR3 runs 17 residues. The CDR3 bases are TGCGCCAGCAGCGCCGGGACTAGCGGGAGTCTCACCGGGGAGCTGTTTTTT. Its protein product is CASSAGTSGSLTGELFF.

The chain couples TRBV10-2 to TRBJ2-1; TRBD2 matches at 7 bases. The CDR3 has 16 residues. J was trimmed by 5 bases and V by 5 bases; bases with no gene match: 12. Germline V gives CDR1 WSHSY, CDR2 SAAADI. CDR3 region: CASSFVVGGLNNEQFF. The CDR3, as DNA: TGCGCCAGCAGTTTTGTGGTTGGGGGACTAAACAATGAGCAGTTCTTC.

The chain has TRBV5-4 and TRBJ2-7, with 14 bases identical to TRBD2. Germline V gene data show CDR1 as SGHNT and CDR2 as YYREEE (reference sequence). CDR3 length: 17 amino acids. V gave up 4 bases and J gave up 6 bases; unmatched junction bases: 12. The CDR3, as DNA: TGTGCCAGCAGCGGGGGACTAGCGGGAGTCGGTGGGAGCGAGCAGTACTTC. Its translation is CASSGGLAGVGGSEQYF.

The chain recombines TRBV9 with TRBJ2-1; 8 nucleotides agree with TRBD2. The CDR3 consists of 14 residues. The germline gives CDR1 SGDLS, CDR2 YYNGEE. Germline trimming cut 0 bases from V and 7 bases from J; bases unmatched to any gene: 3. The CDR3 sequence is CASSVGASGNEQFF. The CDR3 bases are TGTGCCAGCAGCGTAGGTGCTAGCGGGAATGAGCAGTTCTTC.

On this clone itself: Other nucleotide sequences in the sample specify the same CDR3. The chain is built from TRBV9 and TRBJ1-1; perhaps TRBD1 as D (5 bases). V was trimmed by 0 bases and J by 3 bases, leaving 6 bases between them. CDR1 is SGDLS, CDR2 YYNGEE, per germline. The CDR3 covers 13 residues. In DNA form, the CDR3 reads TGTGCCAGCAGCGTAGGGGGCGACACTGAAGCTTTCTTT. It translates to CASSVGGDTEAFF.

This chain uses TRBV7-9 with TRBJ2-1; 7 nucleotides align to TRBD1. Per germline, CDR1 SEHNR and CDR2 FQNEAQ (reference sequence). The CDR3 totals 15 residues. V gave up 1 base and J gave up 2 bases; unmatched junction bases: 2. The DNA for the CDR3 is TGTGCCAGCAGCTTAGTGAGGGGGCCCTACAATGAGCAGTTCTTC. Its translation is CASSLVRGPYNEQFF.

Concerning this clone: A junction end diverges from the germline sequence, so it may reflect a read error. Other DNA sequences from this sample encode an identical CDR3 as well. V usage is TRBV29-1 and J usage is TRBJ1-1; 10 bases match TRBD1. The CDR3 extends over 14 amino acids. Per germline, CDR1 SQVTM and CDR2 ANQGSEA. The CDR3 nucleotides read TGCAGCTCCGCCGGGACAGGGGAGAACACTGAGGCTTTCTTT. Amino acids: CSSAGTGENTEAFF.

The genes are TRBV18 and TRBJ1-1, with a possible D match to TRBD1 (5 bases). The CDR3 is 15 amino acids. CDR1 and CDR2 from the germline V gene are KGHSH and LQKENI. The ends were cut back, 0 bases at V and 6 bases at J, with 14 bases in the middle. The CDR3 loop is CASSPPLAGPAEAFF. The CDR3 DNA reads TGTGCCAGCTCACCACCATTGGCAGGGCCAGCTGAAGCTTTCTTT.

The chain combines TRBV6-6 with TRBJ2-1, with TRBD2 matching 9 bases. Losses at the gene ends were 4 bases for V and 7 bases for J; bases not matched to a gene: 11. This CDR3 spans 16 amino acids. The germline V gene encodes CDR1 MNHNY and CDR2 SVGAGI (reference sequence). CDR3 coding DNA: TGTGCCAGCAGTTCAGAACCTGGACTAGCGCCAAATGAGCAGTTCTTC. Its translation is CASSSEPGLAPNEQFF.

The V call is TRBV29-1, the J call TRBJ1-1; a weak D match, TRBD1 (6 bases). This CDR3 has 13 amino acids. Germline V gene sequence: CDR1 SQVTM, CDR2 ANQGSEA. V was pared by 4 bases and J by 4 bases, with 13 bases between. CDR3 amino acids: CSVVGGRGTEAFF. As DNA, the CDR3 is TGCAGCGTTGTGGGGGGGCGCGGCACTGAAGCTTTCTTT. The full variable domain, its missing parts supplied by reference TRBV29-1 and TRBJ1-1, is SAVISQKPSRDICQRGTSLTIQCQVDSQVTMMFWYRQQPGQSLTLIATANQGSEATYESGFVIDKFPISRPNLTFSTLTVSNMSPEDSSIYLCSVVGGRGTEAFFGQGTRLTVV.

The gene calls are TRBV30 and TRBJ2-3; the match to TRBD2 covers 8 bases. The V and J ends lost 3 bases and 4 bases, in that order; junction bases with no gene match: 3. Per germline, CDR1 GTSNPN and CDR2 SVGIG (reference sequence). The CDR3 loop spans 13 amino acids. The chain's CDR3 is CAWRAGGADTQYF. The DNA for the CDR3 is TGTGCCTGGAGGGCGGGGGGCGCAGATACGCAGTATTTT.

In this sample, this clone turned up once. This chain joins TRBV5-4 and TRBJ2-5, with D unclear. Per the germline V gene, CDR1 is SGHNT and CDR2 is YYREEE (reference sequence). V was clipped by 4 bases and J by 3 bases, with 10 bases between them. The CDR3 totals 13 residues. DNA for the CDR3: TGTGCCAGCAGCCCTCATCGGGAAGAGACCCAGTACTTC. Protein: CASSPHREETQYF.

The gene calls are TRBV7-9 and TRBJ1-1; a possible D gene is TRBD1 (5 bases). From germline, CDR1 is SEHNR and CDR2 FQNEAQ (reference sequence). The CDR3 totals 14 residues. V shed 4 bases and J shed 3 bases, with 12 bases lying between them. CDR3 nucleotide sequence: TGTGCCAGCAGCTCCAGGCAGGGCTACACTGAAGCTTTCTTT. This translates into CASSSRQGYTEAFF.

This chain links TRBV11-2 with TRBJ1-2; 9 bases match TRBD1. Germline values: CDR1 SGHAT, CDR2 FQNNGV. The junction had 6 bases not matched to a gene; V was cut back by 5 bases and J by 8 bases. The CDR3 is 13 amino acids. CDR3 amino acids: CASSRGQGDGYTF. CDR3 nucleotide sequence: TGTGCCAGCAGCCGGGGACAGGGTGACGGCTACACCTTC.

This clone was seen just once. The chain couples TRBV19 to TRBJ1-5; 10 bases match TRBD1. The length of the CDR3 is 17 residues. The V segment lost 5 bases and the J segment 7 bases; nucleotides outside the gene matches: 14. Germline V gives CDR1 LNHDA, CDR2 SQIVND (reference sequence). The DNA for the CDR3 is TGTGCCAGTAGTGCATCCCGGGACAGGGGATTCGGACAGCCCCAGCATTTT. Amino acids: CASSASRDRGFGQPQHF.

V is TRBV11-3 and J is TRBJ2-5; 7 bases map to TRBD2. CDR1 is SGHNT and CDR2 is YENEEA in the germline V gene. This CDR3 comprises 15 residues. Unmatched junction bases numbered 11, after V lost 5 bases and J lost 5 bases. Here the CDR3 DNA reads TGTGCCAGCAGCCCAGGAGTGGGGGAGGGGGAGACCCAGTACTTC. Amino acids: CASSPGVGEGETQYF.

V is TRBV6-6 and J is TRBJ1-3; D gene ambiguous. This CDR3 spans 16 amino acids. The V gene lost 0 bases and the J gene lost 0 bases, with 9 bases spanning the gap. The germline CDR1 and CDR2 sequences are MNHNY and SVGAGI (reference sequence). The CDR3 spells CASSYSQRSSGNTIYF. Written as DNA, the CDR3 is TGTGCCAGCAGTTACTCTCAGCGAAGCTCTGGAAACACCATATATTTT.

The CDR3 region has the DNA TGCGCCAGCAGCCAAGTGCCGCGGGGAAACTCCTACGAGCAGTACTTC. Translating gives CASSQVPRGNSYEQYF. The chain links TRBV4-1 to TRBJ2-7; D perhaps matches TRBD2 (6 bases). The CDR3 runs 16 residues. V was trimmed by 1 base and J by 0 bases, leaving 13 bases between them. The V gene's germline CDR1 is MGHRA and CDR2 YSYEKL.

The chain is built from TRBV5-6 and TRBJ1-1; D remains ambiguous. V was trimmed by 1 base and J by 6 bases, leaving 16 bases between them. Looked up from germline, CDR1 is SGHDT and CDR2 is YYEEEE. This CDR3 is 15 amino acids long. CDR3 in DNA: TGTGCCAGCAGCTTGTTTCCGGGAGGCCGGGCTGAAGCTTTCTTT. Its protein product is CASSLFPGGRAEAFF.

The rearrangement uses TRBV14 and TRBJ1-2; D might be TRBD1 (6 bases). CDR3 size: 13 residues. From germline, CDR1 is SGHDN and CDR2 FVKESK. V gave up 6 bases and J gave up 8 bases, with 16 bases separating them. CDR3 residues: CASSPYREGGYTF. In nucleotides, the CDR3 is TGTGCCAGCAGTCCGTACAGGGAGGGAGGCTACACCTTC.

The V gene is TRBV5-1, the J gene TRBJ2-7; 11 bases are a match to TRBD2. Germline V CDR1 and CDR2: SGHRS, YFSETQ. The CDR3 extends over 15 amino acids. V shed 4 bases, J shed 4 bases, and the junction held 7 bases outside the gene matches. This chain's CDR3 is CASSLTSGDSYEQYF. In DNA, the CDR3 is TGCGCCAGCAGCCTGACTAGCGGGGATAGTTACGAGCAGTACTTC.

The chain combines TRBV7-9 with TRBJ2-3; no definite D call. V gave up 2 bases and J gave up 2 bases, with 8 bases separating them. This CDR3 has 14 amino acids. Germline values: CDR1 SEHNR, CDR2 FQNEAQ (reference sequence). CDR3 loop: CASSLPRITDTQYF. The DNA for the CDR3 is TGTGCCAGCAGCTTACCCCGTATCACAGATACGCAGTATTTT.

V is TRBV7-9 and J is TRBJ1-1, with TRBD1 matching 9 bases. The length of the CDR3 is 15 residues. CDR1 and CDR2 (germline): SEHNR, FQNEAQ (reference sequence). Trimming removed 3 bases from V and 4 bases from J; junction bases left unmatched: 6. DNA for the CDR3: TGTGCCAGCAGCTTCCCACAGGGGGCGATCACTGAAGCTTTCTTT. It is translated as CASSFPQGAITEAFF.

The V call is TRBV19, the J call TRBJ2-5; TRBD2 is a possible D gene (6 bases). CDR1 is LNHDA, CDR2 SQIVND, per germline (reference sequence). Trimming pared 4 bases from V and 2 bases from J, leaving 14 bases between. The CDR3 contains 15 residues. CDR3 DNA: TGTGCCAGTAGTACCGACCTGGGGAGGCAAGAGACCCAGTACTTC. This translates into CASSTDLGRQETQYF.

This clone was recorded only once. The V and J genes are TRBV7-9 and TRBJ2-7, with D possibly being TRBD1 (5 bases). Per germline, CDR1 SEHNR and CDR2 FQNEAQ (reference sequence). The V gene lost 2 bases and the J gene lost 2 bases, with 10 bases spanning the gap. The CDR3 has 14 amino acids. The CDR3 nucleotides read TGTGCCAGCAGCTTAATACAGGCAGCCTACGAGCAGTACTTC. It codes for CASSLIQAAYEQYF.

This chain uses TRBV4-1 with TRBJ2-3; 13 nucleotides align to TRBD2. CDR3 size: 17 residues. Germline loops: CDR1 MGHRA, CDR2 YSYEKL. V lost 0 bases to trimming and J lost 6 bases; unmatched junction nucleotides: 6. The CDR3 nucleotides are TGCGCCAGCAGCCAAGATTGGACTAGCGGGAGTAGGGATACGCAGTATTTT. The encoded protein is CASSQDWTSGSRDTQYF.

The J gene is TRBJ2-1, the V gene TRBV27; 8 nucleotides match TRBD2. CDR1 MNHEY and CDR2 SMNVEV come from the germline V gene (reference sequence). There are 14 residues in the CDR3. Trimming removed 8 bases from V and 8 bases from J; junction bases left unmatched: 11. CDR3 region: CASSEAGGIYEQFF. The CDR3 nucleotides read TGTGCCAGCTCTGAGGCGGGAGGCATCTATGAGCAGTTCTTC.